This TCR beta chain was identified during a study of T cell changes during pregnancy in multiple sclerosis. The data were produced by immunoSEQ multiplex PCR, yet TCRdb's version contains in-frame clones alone and is incomplete. The repertoire holds roughly 97,000 clones, with 90% as singletons. The CDR3 consists of 15 residues. Unmatched junction bases numbered 5, after V lost 5 bases and J lost 4 bases. Germline CDR1 is SGHTA and CDR2 is FQGNSA. The chain carries TRBV7-2 and TRBJ1-5, with 10 bases lining up with TRBD1. The TCR comes from a female donor in good health, enrolled as a control in a pregnancy study. Sequenced here: peripheral blood, sampled in the second trimester of pregnancy. CDR3 in amino acids: CASSPGQGKNQPQHF. The CDR3 DNA follows: TGTGCCAGCAGCCCGGGACAGGGGAAGAATCAGCCCCAGCATTTT.